This is a list of T cell receptor beta chains from one sample in a study of identical twins. TCRdb independently ran MiXCR on the 5' RACE reads; one entry per CDR3 protein. The data show roughly 500,000 distinct CDR3 sequences, with less than 25% seen just once and around 0.9% held by the top ten. The same sample was also studied in work on T cells expressing NK-cell markers.

The sequenced sample consisted of CD4+ T cells sorted from blood. These receptors all stem from a woman under 30 in good health. The CDR3 runs from the conserved cysteine through the conserved F or W. The order of the fields is V gene, J gene, D gene, clone size, CDR3 protein, CDR3 DNA. D genes are given only for firm matches. Size is stated for part of the rows, as once, few or many counts, or as a class when the clone is expanded.

TRBV25-1,TRBJ1-2,-,few,CASSDLTRGNYGYTF,TGTGCCAGCAGTGATCTCACCAGGGGTAACTATGGCTACACCTTC
TRBV6-2/TRBV6-3,TRBJ1-5,-,few,CASRTHSGASNQPQHF,TGTGCCAGCAGGACTCACTCGGGGGCAAGCAATCAGCCCCAGCATTTT
TRBV24-1,TRBJ2-1,TRBD2,many,CATSDGIGRGGYNEQFF,TGTGCCACCAGTGATGGAATTGGGCGGGGAGGGTATAATGAGCAGTTCTTC
TRBV7-9,TRBJ1-1,TRBD1,few,CASSLFTGDTEAFF,TGTGCCAGCAGCTTGTTTACAGGGGACACTGAAGCTTTCTTT
TRBV20-1,TRBJ2-7,TRBD2,few,CSAREGTTTYEQYF,TGCAGTGCTAGAGAGGGGACTACCACCTACGAGCAGTACTTC
TRBV20-1,TRBJ2-3,TRBD2,-,CSALSGGATDTQYF,TGCAGTGCTCTTAGCGGGGGGGCAACAGATACGCAGTATTTT
TRBV5-5,TRBJ2-7,TRBD1,few,CASRKTGDPLYEQYF,TGTGCCAGCAGGAAAACAGGGGACCCCCTCTACGAGCAGTACTTC
TRBV7-2,TRBJ1-5,-,-,CASSLEMGAGQPQHF,TGTGCCAGCAGCTTAGAAATGGGGGCCGGGCAGCCCCAGCATTTT
TRBV24-1,TRBJ2-3,TRBD2,few,CATSGTVTSGSHTQYF,TGTGCCACCAGTGGAACAGTTACTAGCGGGAGCCATACGCAGTATTTT
TRBV9,TRBJ2-1,TRBD2,few,CASSTGLAHNEQFF,TGTGCCAGCAGCACGGGACTAGCCCACAATGAGCAGTTCTTC
TRBV2,TRBJ2-7,-,-,CASSEAGALYEQYF,TGTGCCAGCAGTGAAGCGGGAGCCCTCTACGAGCAGTACTTC
TRBV6-5,TRBJ1-2,-,few,CASTDSFYGYTF,TGTGCCAGCACCGACAGCTTCTATGGCTACACCTTC
TRBV20-1,TRBJ2-7,TRBD1,-,CSATGQGAGEQYF,TGCAGTGCAACGGGACAGGGGGCCGGAGAGCAGTACTTC
TRBV12-5,TRBJ2-1,-,-,CASGLVLVNLHEQFF,TGTGCTAGTGGTTTGGTATTAGTAAACCTCCATGAGCAGTTCTTC
TRBV4-1,TRBJ2-3,-,-,CASSHRGGSGTDTQYF,TGCGCCAGCAGCCACCGAGGGGGGTCCGGCACAGATACGCAGTATTTT
TRBV3-1,TRBJ1-3,-,few,CASSQLSSGNTIYF,TGTGCCAGCAGCCAACTTAGCTCTGGAAACACCATATATTTT
TRBV2,TRBJ2-5,-,-,CASSASETQYF,TGTGCCAGCAGTGCTTCAGAGACCCAGTACTTC
TRBV4-3,TRBJ2-7,-,-,CASSQGYQSFGDRSEQYF,TGCGCCAGCAGCCAAGGCTACCAAAGTTTTGGGGACCGCTCCGAGCAGTACTTC
TRBV5-1,TRBJ2-4,-,-,CASSLYRAPANIQYF,TGCGCCAGCAGCTTGTACAGGGCCCCAGCAAACATTCAGTACTTC
TRBV3-1,TRBJ2-3,TRBD2,-,CASSHRTSGRSDTQYF,TGTGCCAGCAGCCACAGGACTAGCGGGAGATCTGATACGCAGTATTTT